These 2 T cell receptor beta chains came from one sample sequenced in a study of OX40 agonist ivuxolimab in advanced cancers. The repertoire was sequenced with immunoSEQ multiplex PCR; TCRdb's copy has only in-frame clones and lacks some. The repertoire holds 20,000 to 30,000 clones, with approximately 80% as singletons. This specimen consisted of CD4+ or CD8+ T cells sorted from blood, obtained in a trial of the OX40 agonist ivuxolimab. All receptors come from an adult with an advanced solid tumor such as melanoma, head and neck, liver or kidney cancer.

By share of the sample, this clone is medium-sized. The chain is built from TRBV5-6 and TRBJ1-3, with D perhaps TRBD1 (5 bases). Germline CDR1 reads SGHDT; CDR2 reads YYEEEE. The CDR3 length is 15 residues. Trimming removed 3 bases at V and 0 bases at J, with 10 bases between. CDR3 protein: CASSSPGFSGNTIYF. The DNA for the CDR3 is TGTGCCAGCAGCTCCCCAGGGTTCTCTGGAAACACCATATATTTT.

On this clone: The junction departs from the called germline gene at one end, perhaps through a read error. The rearrangement links TRBV7-2 to TRBJ2-7; D is unresolved. CDR3 length equals 14 residues. Germline V gene lookup returns CDR1 SGHTA and CDR2 FQGNSA. CDR3 DNA: TGTGCCAGCAGCTTACTTTTCAGCTCCTCCGAGCAGTACTTC. Translating gives CASSLLFSSSEQYF. The variable domain in full, completed from reference TRBV7-2 and TRBJ2-7, reads GAGVSQSPSNKVTEKGKDVELRCDPISGHTALYWYRQSLGQGLEFLIYFQGNSAPDKSGLPSDRFSAERTGGSVSTLTIQRTQQEDSAVYLCASSLLFSSSEQYFGPGTRLTVT.